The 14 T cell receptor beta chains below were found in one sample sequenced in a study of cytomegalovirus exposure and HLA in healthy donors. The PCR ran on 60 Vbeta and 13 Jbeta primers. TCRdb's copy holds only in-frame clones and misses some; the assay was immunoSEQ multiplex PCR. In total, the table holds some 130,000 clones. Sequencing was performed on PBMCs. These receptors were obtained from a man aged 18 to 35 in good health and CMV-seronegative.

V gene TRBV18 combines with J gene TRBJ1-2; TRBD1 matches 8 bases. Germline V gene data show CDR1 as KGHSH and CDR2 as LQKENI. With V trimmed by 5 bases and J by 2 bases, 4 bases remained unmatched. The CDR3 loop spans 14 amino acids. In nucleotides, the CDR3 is TGTGCCAGCTCATCTGGACAGGGCAACTATGGCTACACCTTC. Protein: CASSSGQGNYGYTF.

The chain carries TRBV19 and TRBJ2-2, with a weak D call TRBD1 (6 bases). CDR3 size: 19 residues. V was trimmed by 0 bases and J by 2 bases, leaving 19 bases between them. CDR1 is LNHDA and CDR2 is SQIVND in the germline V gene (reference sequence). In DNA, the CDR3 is TGTGCCAGTAGTATAGACCCCAGGGGCCCTAACCTTAACACCGGGGAGCTGTTTTTT. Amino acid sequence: CASSIDPRGPNLNTGELFF.

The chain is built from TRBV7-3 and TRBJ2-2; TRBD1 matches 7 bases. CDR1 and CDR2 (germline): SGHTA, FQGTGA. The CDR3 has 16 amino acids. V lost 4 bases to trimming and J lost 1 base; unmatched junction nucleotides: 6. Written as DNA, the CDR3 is TGTGCCAGCAGCTCGAGGGGGCTCGGGAACACCGGGGAGCTGTTTTTT. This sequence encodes CASSSRGLGNTGELFF.

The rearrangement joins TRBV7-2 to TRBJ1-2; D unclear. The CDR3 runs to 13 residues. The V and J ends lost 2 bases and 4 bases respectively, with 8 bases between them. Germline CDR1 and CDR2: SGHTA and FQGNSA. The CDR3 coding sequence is TGTGCCAGCAGCTTACGACAAGCCTATGGCTACACCTTC. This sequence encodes CASSLRQAYGYTF.

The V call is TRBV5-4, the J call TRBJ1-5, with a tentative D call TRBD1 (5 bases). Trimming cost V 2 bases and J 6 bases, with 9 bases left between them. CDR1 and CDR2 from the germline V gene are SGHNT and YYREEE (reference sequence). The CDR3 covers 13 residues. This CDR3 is CASSFSGGQPQHF. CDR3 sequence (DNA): TGTGCCAGCAGCTTCTCGGGGGGTCAGCCCCAGCATTTT.

The CDR3 DNA follows: TGTGCCAGCAGCTCCGACCGGGACATAAACACCGGGGAGCTGTTTTTT. Translation: CASSSDRDINTGELFF. This chain connects TRBV7-9 to TRBJ2-2; the D gene is possibly TRBD1 (6 bases). From germline, CDR1 is SEHNR and CDR2 FQNEAQ (reference sequence). The CDR3 has 16 amino acids. The V gene lost 4 bases and the J gene lost 2 bases, with 14 bases spanning the gap.

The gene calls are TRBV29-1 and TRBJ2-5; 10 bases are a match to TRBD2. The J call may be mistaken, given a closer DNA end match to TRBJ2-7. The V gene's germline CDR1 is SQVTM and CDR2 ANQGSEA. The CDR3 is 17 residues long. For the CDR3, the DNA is TGCAGCGTTGGGACGCATTCACCTAGCGGGGGAACCTACGAGCAGTACTTC. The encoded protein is CSVGTHSPSGGTYEQYF.

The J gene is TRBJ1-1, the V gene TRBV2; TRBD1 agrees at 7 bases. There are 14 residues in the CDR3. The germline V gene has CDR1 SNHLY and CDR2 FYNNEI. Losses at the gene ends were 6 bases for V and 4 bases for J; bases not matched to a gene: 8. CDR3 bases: TGTGCCAGCAGCGAGACAGGGTGGGTCACTGAAGCTTTCTTT. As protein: CASSETGWVTEAFF.

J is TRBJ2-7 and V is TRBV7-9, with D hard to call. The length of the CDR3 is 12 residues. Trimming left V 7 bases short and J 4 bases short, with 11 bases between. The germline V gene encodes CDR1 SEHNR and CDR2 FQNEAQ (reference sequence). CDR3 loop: CASTSSGYEQYF. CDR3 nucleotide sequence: TGTGCCAGCACCTCCTCCGGTTACGAGCAGTACTTC. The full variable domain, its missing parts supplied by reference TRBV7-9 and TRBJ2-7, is DTGVSQNPRHKITKRGQNVTFRCDPISEHNRLYWYRQTLGQGPEFLTYFQNEAQLEKSRLLSDRFSAERPKGSFSTLEIQRTEQGDSAMYLCASTSSGYEQYFGPGTRLTVT.

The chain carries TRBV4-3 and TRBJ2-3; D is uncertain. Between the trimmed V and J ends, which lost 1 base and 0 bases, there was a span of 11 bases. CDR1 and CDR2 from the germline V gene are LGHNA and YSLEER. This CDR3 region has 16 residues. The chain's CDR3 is CASSQGMLTSTDTQYF. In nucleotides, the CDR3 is TGCGCCAGCAGCCAAGGCATGCTAACTAGCACAGATACGCAGTATTTT.

The CDR3 nucleotides read TGTGCCAGCAGCCGAAACCAGGGGAAGAACAATGAGCAGTTCTTC. This codes for CASSRNQGKNNEQFF. The chain carries TRBV7-3 and TRBJ2-1; D possibly corresponds to TRBD1 (6 bases). Germline CDR1 is SGHTA and CDR2 is FQGTGA. The CDR3 is 15 residues long. Trimming took off 5 bases at V and 5 bases at J, with 16 bases between the two ends.

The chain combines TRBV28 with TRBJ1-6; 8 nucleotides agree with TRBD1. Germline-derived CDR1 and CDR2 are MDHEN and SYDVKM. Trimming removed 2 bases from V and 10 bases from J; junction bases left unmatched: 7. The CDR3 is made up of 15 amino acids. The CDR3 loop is CASSLKDRVYSPLHF. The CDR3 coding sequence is TGTGCCAGCAGTTTAAAGGACAGGGTGTACTCACCCCTCCACTTT.

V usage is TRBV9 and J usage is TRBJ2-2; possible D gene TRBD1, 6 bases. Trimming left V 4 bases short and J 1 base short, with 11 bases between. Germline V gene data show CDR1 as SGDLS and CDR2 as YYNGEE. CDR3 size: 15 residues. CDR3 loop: CASSRPGQNTGELFF. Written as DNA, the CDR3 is TGTGCCAGCAGCAGACCGGGACAGAACACCGGGGAGCTGTTTTTT.

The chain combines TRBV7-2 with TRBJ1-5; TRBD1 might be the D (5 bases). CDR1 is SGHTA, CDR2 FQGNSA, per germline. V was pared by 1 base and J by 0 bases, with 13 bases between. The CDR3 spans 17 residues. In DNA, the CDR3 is TGTGCCAGCAGCTTAGTTGGGGGAGGTTCTAGCAATCAGCCCCAGCATTTT. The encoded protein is CASSLVGGGSSNQPQHF.